Following are 17 T cell receptor beta chains from one sample sequenced in a study of blood T cells in healthy people across ages. It was with a sample-barcoded 5' primer and a J-beta primer mix that a second PCR of roughly 7 to 12 cycles was run. TCRdb reanalysed the 5' RACE reads using MiXCR and keeps one entry per CDR3 protein. The sample shows fewer than 900,000 distinct CDR3 sequences, 49% of them seen only once. The sequenced material came from blood. Source of these receptors: a woman aged 55-70 years in good health.

The sample holds a few counts of this clonotype. The chain recombines TRBV28 with TRBJ2-7; 12 positions match TRBD2. V dropped 5 bases and J dropped 1; count of bases not matched to a gene: 18. The CDR3 covers 20 residues. Germline lookup yields CDR1 MDHEN and CDR2 SYDVKM. CDR3 sequence reads: CASSLFTLGLAGKVSYEQYF. In DNA, the CDR3 is TGTGCCAGCAGTCTCTTTACCCTCGGACTAGCGGGAAAGGTTTCCTACGAGCAGTACTTC.

The rearrangement uses TRBV7-2 and TRBJ2-1; possibly TRBD1 for D (5 bases). Germline V gene data show CDR1 as SGHTA and CDR2 as FQGNSA. V was cut by 0 bases and J by 2 bases, with 8 bases left in between. There are 15 residues in the CDR3. For the CDR3, the DNA is TGTGCCAGCAGCTTAGCAGGGGCCACCTACAATGAGCAGTTCTTC. Residues: CASSLAGATYNEQFF.

This clonotype has just a few counts. The V gene is TRBV7-9, the J gene TRBJ1-4; a possible D gene is TRBD1 (6 bases). V shed 1 base and J shed 8 bases, with 11 bases lying between them. The germline V gene encodes CDR1 SEHNR and CDR2 FQNEAQ (reference sequence). The CDR3 consists of 14 residues. The CDR3 DNA sequence: TGTGCCAGCAGCTTAGGACAGGCACAGGAAAAACTGTTTTTT. It codes for CASSLGQAQEKLFF.

V usage is TRBV12-3 or TRBV12-4 and J usage is TRBJ2-5, with 9 bases fitting TRBD1. This CDR3 contains 15 residues. With 1 base clipped from V and 5 bases from J, the junction kept 5 bases outside the gene matches. CDR3 nucleotide sequence: TGTGCCAGCAGTTTAGAGGGGACAGGGATGGAGACCCAGTACTTC. Translated: CASSLEGTGMETQYF.

This clonotype was recorded a few times. V and J are TRBV24-1 and TRBJ2-7, with a tentative D call TRBD1 (6 bases). The CDR3 extends over 15 amino acids. Germline loops: CDR1 KGHDR, CDR2 SFDVKD. The V end was cut by 7 bases, the J end by 6 bases, with 21 bases between. The CDR3 loop reads CATSTGKPGYPEQYF. DNA for the CDR3: TGTGCCACCAGCACAGGGAAACCAGGTTATCCCGAGCAGTACTTC.

This rearrangement joins TRBV7-2 to TRBJ1-4; 8 bases map to TRBD1. CDR3 length: 15 residues. The junction had 4 bases not matched to a gene; V was cut back by 0 bases and J by 7 bases. From germline, CDR1 is SGHTA and CDR2 FQGNSA. CDR3: CASSLAGTGPEKLFF. CDR3 DNA sequence: TGTGCCAGCAGCTTAGCCGGGACAGGCCCTGAAAAACTGTTTTTT.

About this clonotype itself: Being one base from a much bigger clone, this may be a read error. V is TRBV29-1 and J is TRBJ2-5; TRBD1 matches at 12 bases. The CDR3 length is 13 residues. CDR1 and CDR2 from the germline V gene are SQVTM and ANQGSEA. Here the CDR3 reads CSAGQGAGEAQYF. The DNA of the CDR3 is TGCAGCGCGGGACAGGGGGCCGGAGAGGCCCAGTACTTC.

The chain employs TRBV21-1 and TRBJ2-5; the D call in the table, TRBD1, was not verified against the DNA. TRBV21-1 is shown as a pseudogene. The CDR3 loop spans 20 amino acids. The CDR3 spells CASSVPAAGTGAKIQETQYF. CDR3 DNA: TGTGCCAGCAGCGTCCCGGCGGCCGGGACAGGGGCCAAAATCCAAGAGACCCAGTACTTC.

CDR3 DNA: TGCGCCAGCAGCGGACAGGGTAAGGAGCAGTTCTTC. Amino acids: CASSGQGKEQFF. V is TRBV5-1 and J is TRBJ2-1; 8 bases agree with TRBD1. The CDR3 length is 12 residues. Losses at the gene ends were 4 bases for V and 10 bases for J; bases not matched to a gene: 4. In germline, CDR1 is SGHRS, CDR2 YFSETQ.

This clonotype has more than one count but fewer than ten. A read error may explain this, as a much larger clone is one base away. V gene TRBV6-2 or TRBV6-3 combines with J gene TRBJ2-7; D is ambiguous. CDR1 is MNHEY and CDR2 is SVGEGT in the germline V gene. The CDR3 sequence is 12 residues long. V was trimmed by 8 bases and J by 7 bases, leaving 15 bases between them. CDR3: CASPTYPEEQYF. CDR3 DNA: TGTGCCAGCCCGACATACCCGGAAGAGCAGTACTTC.

V and J are TRBV7-9 and TRBJ2-6, with D tentatively TRBD1 (7 bases). Germline V lookup: CDR1 SEHNR, CDR2 FQNEAQ (reference sequence). The CDR3 runs 21 residues. V was shortened by 2 bases and J by 0 bases, with 23 bases between the two germline ends. The DNA for the CDR3 is TGTGCCAGCAGCTTAACGGCGGGGTTGGACAGGTTTAACTCTGGGGCCAACGTCCTGACTTTC. This translates into CASSLTAGLDRFNSGANVLTF.

This chain connects TRBV2 to TRBJ2-4; the D is unclear. V dropped 0 bases and J dropped 13 bases, with 16 bases sitting between them. Germline CDR1 and CDR2: SNHLY and FYNNEI. The CDR3 is made up of 14 amino acids. For the CDR3, the DNA is TGTGCCAGCAGTGAAGCGCGAAGCTACAATGAGCAGTACTTC. Protein product: CASSEARSYNEQYF.

This chain uses TRBV27 with TRBJ1-2, with TRBD1 as a possible D gene (6 bases). Trimming shortened V by 5 bases and J by 4 bases, and 14 bases separated the two germline ends. Germline CDR1 and CDR2: MNHEY and SMNVEV (reference sequence). The CDR3 is 14 residues long. The CDR3 DNA reads as TGTGCCAGCAGTCCAAACAGGGCGGGCTATGGCTACACCTTC. It encodes CASSPNRAGYGYTF.

The gene calls are TRBV20-1 and TRBJ2-4, with D perhaps matching TRBD2 (5 bases). CDR3 length: 17 amino acids. V lost 0 bases to trimming and J lost 5 bases, with 20 bases between them. The germline V gene encodes CDR1 DFQATT and CDR2 SNEGSKA (reference sequence). The CDR3 loop is CSAREAGARGSENIQYF. Here the CDR3 DNA reads TGCAGTGCTAGAGAGGCGGGCGCTCGCGGCTCGGAAAACATTCAGTACTTC.

The rearrangement uses TRBV12-3 or TRBV12-4 and TRBJ1-1; D gene unclear. The CDR3 loop spans 14 amino acids. Trimming took off 6 bases at V and 1 base at J, with 12 bases between the two ends. The CDR3 loop is CASRRTVENTEAFF. The DNA of the CDR3 is TGTGCCAGCAGGCGGACTGTCGAGAACACTGAAGCTTTCTTT.

The chain uses TRBV20-1 and TRBJ2-3; the match to TRBD1 covers 7 bases. V was clipped by 6 bases and J by 2 bases; unmatched bases: 8. The CDR3 runs 14 residues. Germline lookup yields CDR1 DFQATT and CDR2 SNEGSKA (reference sequence). The CDR3 loop reads CSAQRQGATDTQYF. CDR3 nucleotide sequence: TGCAGTGCCCAGCGACAGGGAGCCACAGATACGCAGTATTTT.

Here the CDR3 DNA reads TGTGCCAGCAGCCCATACTTGACAGGACGAGGTGGCACTGGGGCCAACGTCCTGACTTTC. Protein: CASSPYLTGRGGTGANVLTF. The chain recombines TRBV7-6 with TRBJ2-6, with a weak D call TRBD1 (6 bases). CDR3 length equals 20 residues. V lost 5 bases to trimming and J lost 2 bases, with 25 bases between them. CDR1 SGHVS and CDR2 FNYEAQ come from the germline V gene. Filled out from reference TRBV7-6 and TRBJ2-6, the complete variable domain reads GAGVSQSPRYKVTKRGQDVALRCDPISGHVSLYWYRQALGQGPEFLTYFNYEAQQDKSGLPNDRFSAERPEGSISTLTIQRTEQRDSAMYRCASSPYLTGRGGTGANVLTFGAGSRLTVL.